This is a list of T cell receptor beta chains from one sample in a study of shared clonotypes between healthy human individuals. The method was immunoSEQ multiplex PCR; TCRdb's version includes in-frame clones alone and lacks a portion of them. The sample has around 2.1 million clones, around 93% seen once. Sequencing was performed on naive CD8+ T cells from PBMCs. The receptors were sampled from a man in his late teens or twenties in good health. Some clones in this sample may be carry-over from other donors' samples. Each CDR3 is given with its conserved first and last residue. Fields, in order: CDR3 DNA, CDR3 protein, V gene, clone size, J gene, D gene. A D gene is named only where the DNA matches it firmly. Expanded clones are given a class, and other clones once, few, many or no size at all.

cdr3_nt: TGTGCCAGCAGGGGCACTGGGGCCAACGTCCTGACTTTC
cdr3_aa: CASRGTGANVLTF
v_call: TRBV28
clone_size: -
j_call: TRBJ2-6
d_call: -

cdr3_nt: TGTGCCAGCAGCTTACGGTCTCGATGGAACACTGAAGCTTTCTTT
cdr3_aa: CASSLRSRWNTEAFF
v_call: TRBV7-9
clone_size: -
j_call: TRBJ1-1
d_call: -

cdr3_nt: TGTGCCAGCACAGATCACTCCTACAATGAGCAGTTCTTC
cdr3_aa: CASTDHSYNEQFF
v_call: TRBV27
clone_size: -
j_call: TRBJ2-1
d_call: -

cdr3_nt: TGCGCCAGCAGCTCCCGGACTAGCGTGACTTACGAGCAGTACTTC
cdr3_aa: CASSSRTSVTYEQYF
v_call: TRBV4-1
clone_size: -
j_call: TRBJ2-7
d_call: TRBD2

cdr3_nt: TGTGCCAGCAGCTTGGGACGGAGGTCGGACTACGAGCAGTACTTC
cdr3_aa: CASSLGRRSDYEQYF
v_call: TRBV5-6
clone_size: -
j_call: TRBJ2-7
d_call: -

cdr3_nt: TGCGCCAGCAGCCAGGGGACAGGGGGCCTACCCTACGAGCAGTACTTC
cdr3_aa: CASSQGTGGLPYEQYF
v_call: TRBV4-3
clone_size: -
j_call: TRBJ2-7
d_call: TRBD1

cdr3_nt: TGCGCCAGCAGCGTGGGACGGCTGAACACTGAAGCTTTCTTT
cdr3_aa: CASSVGRLNTEAFF
v_call: TRBV5-1
clone_size: few
j_call: TRBJ1-1
d_call: -

cdr3_nt: TGCAGCGTTGAATTAAGGGGCAGGGGTTACGAGCAGTACTTC
cdr3_aa: CSVELRGRGYEQYF
v_call: TRBV29-1
clone_size: -
j_call: TRBJ2-7
d_call: -

cdr3_nt: TGTGCCAGCACCCCCGTGAGGGGGATGAGTCCAGATACGCAGTATTTT
cdr3_aa: CASTPVRGMSPDTQYF
v_call: TRBV2
clone_size: -
j_call: TRBJ2-3
d_call: -

cdr3_nt: TGTGCCAGCTCCCTTGGTCGCGGGAGACACTACGAGCAGTACTTC
cdr3_aa: CASSLGRGRHYEQYF
v_call: TRBV27
clone_size: -
j_call: TRBJ2-7
d_call: TRBD2

cdr3_nt: TGCGCCAGCAGCCAAGATGGTGGGACAGCGAAGCAAGATAACTATGGCTACACCTTC
cdr3_aa: CASSQDGGTAKQDNYGYTF
v_call: TRBV4-1
clone_size: -
j_call: TRBJ1-2
d_call: TRBD1

cdr3_nt: TGTGCCAGCAGCTTAGCGTCGGGACTAGGTTTTCGGTTTATTGAGCAGTTCTTC
cdr3_aa: CASSLASGLGFRFIEQFF
v_call: TRBV7-2
clone_size: -
j_call: TRBJ2-1
d_call: TRBD2

cdr3_nt: TGTGCCAGCAGCGTAGCTAGCGGGATAAGCTCCTACAATGAGCAGTTCTTC
cdr3_aa: CASSVASGISSYNEQFF
v_call: TRBV9
clone_size: -
j_call: TRBJ2-1
d_call: TRBD2

cdr3_nt: TGTGCCAGCAGTTACGCCTCCTACGAGCAGTACTTC
cdr3_aa: CASSYASYEQYF
v_call: TRBV6-5
clone_size: -
j_call: TRBJ2-7
d_call: -

cdr3_nt: TGTGCCAGCAGCGTAGACGGTGGGACAGATACGCAGTATTTT
cdr3_aa: CASSVDGGTDTQYF
v_call: TRBV9
clone_size: -
j_call: TRBJ2-3
d_call: -

cdr3_nt: TGTGCCAGCAGGAACAACCGGGACGGGATCTACGAGCAGTACTTC
cdr3_aa: CASRNNRDGIYEQYF
v_call: TRBV2
clone_size: -
j_call: TRBJ2-7
d_call: -

cdr3_nt: TGTGCCACCCAGTTTGCCTCCAGGGGGCATCAGCCCCAGCATTTT
cdr3_aa: CATQFASRGHQPQHF
v_call: TRBV28
clone_size: -
j_call: TRBJ1-5
d_call: TRBD1

cdr3_nt: TGCGCCAGCAGCCAAGAGCCCAGCGGGACCAATGAGCAGTTCTTC
cdr3_aa: CASSQEPSGTNEQFF
v_call: TRBV4-3
clone_size: once
j_call: TRBJ2-1
d_call: TRBD2

cdr3_nt: TGTGCCAGCGGGGGCGACAGGGCCTATGGCGAGCAGTACTTC
cdr3_aa: CASGGDRAYGEQYF
v_call: TRBV28
clone_size: once
j_call: TRBJ2-7
d_call: TRBD1

cdr3_nt: TGTGCCAGCAGTCCTAGGACAGGGGGCACAGATACGCAGTATTTT
cdr3_aa: CASSPRTGGTDTQYF
v_call: TRBV7-3
clone_size: -
j_call: TRBJ2-3
d_call: TRBD1

cdr3_nt: TGTGCCAGCAGTTCCCGAGGCGAGGGCACCACTGAAGCTTTCTTT
cdr3_aa: CASSSRGEGTTEAFF
v_call: TRBV27
clone_size: -
j_call: TRBJ1-1
d_call: -

cdr3_nt: TGTGCCAGCAGTTTTACCCTAGCGGGAGTAAACGAGCAGTACTTC
cdr3_aa: CASSFTLAGVNEQYF
v_call: TRBV27
clone_size: -
j_call: TRBJ2-7
d_call: TRBD2

cdr3_nt: TGTGCCAGCAGCCCACCCCGGGAGAATGAGCAGTTCTTC
cdr3_aa: CASSPPRENEQFF
v_call: TRBV7-9
clone_size: once
j_call: TRBJ2-1
d_call: -

cdr3_nt: TGTGCCAGCAGCCCGGTCGCGTCAGGGTCTCATGGCTACACCTTC
cdr3_aa: CASSPVASGSHGYTF
v_call: TRBV5-6
clone_size: -
j_call: TRBJ1-2
d_call: -

cdr3_nt: TGTGCCAGTAGTATGGACGGTTCCATGAACACTGAAGCTTTCTTT
cdr3_aa: CASSMDGSMNTEAFF
v_call: TRBV19
clone_size: -
j_call: TRBJ1-1
d_call: -

cdr3_nt: TGTGCCAGCAGCTTAGATACTGATTCCCCCCACAATGAGCAGTTCTTC
cdr3_aa: CASSLDTDSPHNEQFF
v_call: TRBV11-3
clone_size: -
j_call: TRBJ2-1
d_call: -

cdr3_nt: TGTGCCAGCAGCCTAGGACAGATTTTCTACAATGAGCAGTTCTTC
cdr3_aa: CASSLGQIFYNEQFF
v_call: TRBV7-9
clone_size: -
j_call: TRBJ2-1
d_call: -

cdr3_nt: TGCAGTGCTAGAGTAGGCTCCGAGCAGTACTTC
cdr3_aa: CSARVGSEQYF
v_call: TRBV20-1
clone_size: -
j_call: TRBJ2-7
d_call: -

cdr3_nt: TGTGCCAGCAGTGCATCCTACGAGCAGTACTTC
cdr3_aa: CASSASYEQYF
v_call: TRBV28
clone_size: -
j_call: TRBJ2-7
d_call: -